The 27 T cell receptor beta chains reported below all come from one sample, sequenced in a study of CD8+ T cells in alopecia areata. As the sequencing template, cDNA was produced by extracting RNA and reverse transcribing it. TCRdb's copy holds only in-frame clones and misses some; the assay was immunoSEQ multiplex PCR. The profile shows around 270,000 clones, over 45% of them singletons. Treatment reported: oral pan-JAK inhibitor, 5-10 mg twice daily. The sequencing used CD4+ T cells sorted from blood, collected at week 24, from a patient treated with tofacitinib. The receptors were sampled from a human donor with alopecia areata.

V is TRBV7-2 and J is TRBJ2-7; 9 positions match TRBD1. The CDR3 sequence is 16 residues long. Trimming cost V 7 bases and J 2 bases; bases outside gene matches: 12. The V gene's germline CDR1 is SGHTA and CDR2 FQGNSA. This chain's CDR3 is CASTQPPDRGTYEQYF. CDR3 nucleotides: TGTGCCAGCACCCAACCCCCGGACAGGGGAACCTACGAGCAGTACTTC.

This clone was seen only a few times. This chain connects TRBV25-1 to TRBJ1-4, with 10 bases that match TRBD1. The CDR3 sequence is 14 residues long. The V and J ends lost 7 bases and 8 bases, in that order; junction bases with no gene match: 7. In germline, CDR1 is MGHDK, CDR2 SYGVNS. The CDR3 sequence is CASTRTGGTEKLFF. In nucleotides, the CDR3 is TGTGCCAGCACCAGGACAGGGGGAACCGAAAAACTGTTTTTT.

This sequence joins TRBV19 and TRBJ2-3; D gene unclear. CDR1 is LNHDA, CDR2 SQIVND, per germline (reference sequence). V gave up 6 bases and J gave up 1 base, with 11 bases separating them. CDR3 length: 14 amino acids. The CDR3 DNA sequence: TGTGCCAGTAGCCCCCTGTCAGGCACAGATACGCAGTATTTT. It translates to CASSPLSGTDTQYF.

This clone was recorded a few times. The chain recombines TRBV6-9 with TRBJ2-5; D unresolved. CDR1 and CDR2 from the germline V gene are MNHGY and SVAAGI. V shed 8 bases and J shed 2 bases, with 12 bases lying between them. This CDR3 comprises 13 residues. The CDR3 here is CASGKQLQETQYF. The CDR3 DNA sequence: TGTGCCAGCGGGAAGCAGTTACAAGAGACCCAGTACTTC.

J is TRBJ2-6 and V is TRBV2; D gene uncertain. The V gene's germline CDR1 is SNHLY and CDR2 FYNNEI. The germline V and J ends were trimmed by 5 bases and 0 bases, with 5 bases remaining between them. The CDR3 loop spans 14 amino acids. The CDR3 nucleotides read TGTGCCAGCAGTAGCAGCTCTGGGGCCAACGTCCTGACTTTC. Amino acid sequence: CASSSSSGANVLTF. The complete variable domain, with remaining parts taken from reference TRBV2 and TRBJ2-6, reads EPEVTQTPSHQVTQMGQEVILRCVPISNHLYFYWYRQILGQKVEFLVSFYNNEISEKSEIFDDQFSVERPDGSNFTLKIRSTKLEDSAMYFCASSSSSGANVLTFGAGSRLTVL.

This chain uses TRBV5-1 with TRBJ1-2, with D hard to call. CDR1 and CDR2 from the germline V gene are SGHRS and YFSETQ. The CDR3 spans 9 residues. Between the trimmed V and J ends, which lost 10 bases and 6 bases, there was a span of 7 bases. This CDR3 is CAGLHGYTF. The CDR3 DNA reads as TGCGCCGGGCTTCATGGCTACACCTTC.

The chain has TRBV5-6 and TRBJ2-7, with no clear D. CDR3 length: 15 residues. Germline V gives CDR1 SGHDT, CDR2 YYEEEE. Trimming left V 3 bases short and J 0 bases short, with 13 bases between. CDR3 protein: CASSSTTYSSYEQYF. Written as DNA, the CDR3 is TGTGCCAGCAGCTCTACGACCTACTCCTCCTACGAGCAGTACTTC. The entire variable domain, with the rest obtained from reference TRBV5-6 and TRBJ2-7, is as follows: DAGVTQSPTHLIKTRGQQVTLRCSPKSGHDTVSWYQQALGQGPQFIFQYYEEEERQRGNFPDRFSGHQFPNYSSELNVNALLLGDSALYLCASSSTTYSSYEQYFGPGTRLTVT.

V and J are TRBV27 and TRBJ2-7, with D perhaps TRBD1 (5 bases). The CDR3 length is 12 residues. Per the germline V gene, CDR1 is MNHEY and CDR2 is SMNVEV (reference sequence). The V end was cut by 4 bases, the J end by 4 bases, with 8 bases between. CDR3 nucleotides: TGTGCCAGCAGTTCAGGGTGTTACGAGCAGTACTTC. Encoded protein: CASSSGCYEQYF.

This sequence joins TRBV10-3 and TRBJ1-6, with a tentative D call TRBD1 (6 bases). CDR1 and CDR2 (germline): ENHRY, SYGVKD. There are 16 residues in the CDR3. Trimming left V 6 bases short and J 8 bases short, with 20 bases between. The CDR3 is CAISPWGAKGDSPLHF. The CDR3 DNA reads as TGTGCCATCAGCCCCTGGGGGGCCAAGGGGGATTCACCCCTCCACTTT.

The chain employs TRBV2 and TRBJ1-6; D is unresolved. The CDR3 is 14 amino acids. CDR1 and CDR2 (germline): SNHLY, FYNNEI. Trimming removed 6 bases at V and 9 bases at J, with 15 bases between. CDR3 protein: CASSPRERSSPLHF. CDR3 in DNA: TGTGCCAGCAGCCCTCGCGAGAGGAGTTCACCCCTCCACTTT.

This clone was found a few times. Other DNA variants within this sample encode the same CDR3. The CDR3 DNA reads as TGTGCCAGCAGCTTAACAGGGTCCACAGATACGCAGTATTTT. Amino acid sequence: CASSLTGSTDTQYF. J is TRBJ2-3 and V is TRBV7-9; maybe TRBD1 (6 bases). V was clipped by 2 bases and J by 2 bases, with 8 bases between them. The CDR3 runs to 14 residues. Germline CDR1 is SEHNR and CDR2 is FQNEAQ (reference sequence).

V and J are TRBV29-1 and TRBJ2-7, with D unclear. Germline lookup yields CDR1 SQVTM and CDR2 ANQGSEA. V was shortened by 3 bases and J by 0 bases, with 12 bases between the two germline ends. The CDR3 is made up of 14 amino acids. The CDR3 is CSVDAGSSSYEQYF. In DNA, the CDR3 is TGCAGCGTTGACGCTGGGTCTAGCTCCTACGAGCAGTACTTC.

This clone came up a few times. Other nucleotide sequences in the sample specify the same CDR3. The CDR3 DNA reads TGCGCCAGCAGCCCTGGGACAGGGTCCTACAATGAGCAGTTCTTC. Protein: CASSPGTGSYNEQFF. The gene calls are TRBV5-1 and TRBJ2-1, with 9 bases aligning to TRBD1. Germline loops: CDR1 SGHRS, CDR2 YFSETQ. The CDR3 runs to 15 residues. After removal of 4 bases from V and 1 base from J, the junction contained 3 bases not matched to a gene.

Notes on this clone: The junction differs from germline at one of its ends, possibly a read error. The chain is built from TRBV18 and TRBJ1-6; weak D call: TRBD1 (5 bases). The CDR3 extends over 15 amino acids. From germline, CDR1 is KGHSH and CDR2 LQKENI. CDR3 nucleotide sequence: TGTGCCAGCACACCTCTCGGGACGGACAATTCACCCCTCCACTTT. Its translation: CASTPLGTDNSPLHF.

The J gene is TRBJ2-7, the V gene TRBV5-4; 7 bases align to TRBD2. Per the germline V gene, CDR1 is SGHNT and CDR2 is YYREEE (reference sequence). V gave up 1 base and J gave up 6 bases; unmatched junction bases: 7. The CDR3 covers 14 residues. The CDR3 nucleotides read TGTGCCAGCAGCTTGCGGGCGGGGGACGGCGAGCAGTACTTC. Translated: CASSLRAGDGEQYF. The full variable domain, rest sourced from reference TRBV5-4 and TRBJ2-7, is ETGVTQSPTHLIKTRGQQVTLRCSSQSGHNTVSWYQQALGQGPQFIFQYYREEENGRGNFPPRFSGLQFPNYSSELNVNALELDDSALYLCASSLRAGDGEQYFGPGTRLTVT.

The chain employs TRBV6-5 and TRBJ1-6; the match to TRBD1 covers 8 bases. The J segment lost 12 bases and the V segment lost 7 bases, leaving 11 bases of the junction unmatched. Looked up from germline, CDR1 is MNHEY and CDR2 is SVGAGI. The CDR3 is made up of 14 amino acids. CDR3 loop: CASNLRTGFGPLHF. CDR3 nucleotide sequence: TGTGCCAGCAACCTAAGGACAGGGTTTGGACCCCTCCACTTT.

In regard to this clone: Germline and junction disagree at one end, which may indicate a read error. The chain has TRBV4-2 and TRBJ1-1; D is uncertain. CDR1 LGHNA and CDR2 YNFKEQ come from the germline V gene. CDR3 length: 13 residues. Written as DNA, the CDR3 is TGTGCCAGCAGACAAGAGTGGGAAACTGAAGCTTTCTTT. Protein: CASRQEWETEAFF.

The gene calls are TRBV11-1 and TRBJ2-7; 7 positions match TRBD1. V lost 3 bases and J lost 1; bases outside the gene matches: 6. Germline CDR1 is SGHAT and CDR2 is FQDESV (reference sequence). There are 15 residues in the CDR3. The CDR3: CASSFSPGGSYEQYF. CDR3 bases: TGTGCCAGCAGCTTCAGTCCAGGGGGTTCCTACGAGCAGTACTTC. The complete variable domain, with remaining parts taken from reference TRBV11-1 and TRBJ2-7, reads EAEVAQSPRYKITEKSQAVAFWCDPISGHATLYWYRQILGQGPELLVQFQDESVVDDSQLPKDRFSAERLKGVDSTLKIQPAELGDSAMYLCASSFSPGGSYEQYFGPGTRLTVT.

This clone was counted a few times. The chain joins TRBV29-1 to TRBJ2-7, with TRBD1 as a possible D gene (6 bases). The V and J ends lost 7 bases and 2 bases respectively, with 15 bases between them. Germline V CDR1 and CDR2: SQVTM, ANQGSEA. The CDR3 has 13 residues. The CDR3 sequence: CSAAGQQAYEQYF. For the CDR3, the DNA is TGCAGCGCCGCAGGACAGCAAGCCTACGAGCAGTACTTC.

The CDR3 loop reads CASSGEGWETQYF. CDR3 DNA: TGTGCCAGCAGTGGAGAGGGGTGGGAGACCCAGTACTTC. The rearrangement links TRBV2 to TRBJ2-5; either TRBD1 or TRBD2 may fit D (5 bases each). The V end was cut by 4 bases, the J end by 5 bases, with 11 bases between. Germline loops: CDR1 SNHLY, CDR2 FYNNEI. CDR3 size: 13 residues.

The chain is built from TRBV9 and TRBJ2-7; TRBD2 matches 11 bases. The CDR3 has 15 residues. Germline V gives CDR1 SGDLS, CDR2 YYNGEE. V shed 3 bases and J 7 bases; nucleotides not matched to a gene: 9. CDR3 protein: CASSAATSGVGEQYF. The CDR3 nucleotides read TGTGCCAGCAGCGCGGCGACTAGCGGGGTTGGGGAGCAGTACTTC.

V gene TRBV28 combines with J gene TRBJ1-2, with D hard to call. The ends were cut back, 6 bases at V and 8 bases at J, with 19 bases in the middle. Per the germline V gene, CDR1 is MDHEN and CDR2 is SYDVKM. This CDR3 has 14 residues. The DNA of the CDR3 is TGTGCCAGCAGGGCGGACGGGCCTGTGAGGGGCTACACCTTC. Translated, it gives CASRADGPVRGYTF.

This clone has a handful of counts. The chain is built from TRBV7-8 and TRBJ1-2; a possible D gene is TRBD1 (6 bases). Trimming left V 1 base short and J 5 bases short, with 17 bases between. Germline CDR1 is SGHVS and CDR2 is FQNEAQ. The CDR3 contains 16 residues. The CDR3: CASSLGGGTGSYGYTF. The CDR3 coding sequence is TGTGCCAGCAGCTTAGGGGGTGGAACAGGGTCATATGGCTACACCTTC.

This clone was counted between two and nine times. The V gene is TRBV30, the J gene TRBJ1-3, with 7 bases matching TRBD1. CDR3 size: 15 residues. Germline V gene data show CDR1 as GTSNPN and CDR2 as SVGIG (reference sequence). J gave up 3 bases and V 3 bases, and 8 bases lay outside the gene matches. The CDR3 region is CAWRFSGQRGNTIYF. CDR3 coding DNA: TGTGCCTGGAGATTCTCGGGACAGCGTGGAAACACCATATATTTT.

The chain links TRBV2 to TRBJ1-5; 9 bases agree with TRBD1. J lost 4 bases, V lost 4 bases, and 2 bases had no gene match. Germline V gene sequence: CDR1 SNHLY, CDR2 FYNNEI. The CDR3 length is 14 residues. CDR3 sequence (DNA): TGTGCCAGCAGTGGGACAGGGGAAAATCAGCCCCAGCATTTT. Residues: CASSGTGENQPQHF.

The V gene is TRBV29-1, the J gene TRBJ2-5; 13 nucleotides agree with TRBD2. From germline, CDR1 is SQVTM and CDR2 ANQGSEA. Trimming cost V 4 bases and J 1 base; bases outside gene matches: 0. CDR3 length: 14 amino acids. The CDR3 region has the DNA TGCAGCGTTGGGACTAGCGGGGGCCAAGAGACCCAGTACTTC. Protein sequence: CSVGTSGGQETQYF.

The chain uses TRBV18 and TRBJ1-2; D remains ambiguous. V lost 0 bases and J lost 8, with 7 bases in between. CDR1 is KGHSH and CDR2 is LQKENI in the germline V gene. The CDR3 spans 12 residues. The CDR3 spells CASSPPGEGYTF. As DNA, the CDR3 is TGTGCCAGCTCACCACCGGGAGAAGGCTACACCTTC.